This T cell receptor (beta chain) was recorded in a study of blood T cell repertoires in COVID-19. Repertoires were generated with immunoSEQ multiplex PCR, while TCRdb's copy carries only in-frame clones and drops some. The sample records approximately 260,000 clones, roughly 80% being singletons. The CDR3 totals 17 residues. V was pared by 2 bases and J by 2 bases, with 13 bases between. Germline assignment: CDR1 SNHLY and CDR2 FYNNEI. The sample was peripheral blood. The clonotype was recovered from a woman aged 40 to 50 with active or convalescent COVID-19. The chain links TRBV2 to TRBJ1-6; a possible D gene is TRBD1 (6 bases). CDR3 residues: CASSERVGATYNSPLHF. The CDR3 DNA reads as TGTGCCAGCAGTGAAAGGGTGGGGGCGACCTATAATTCACCCCTCCACTTT. Full variable domain (outside the CDR3, taken from reference TRBV2 and TRBJ1-6): EPEVTQTPSHQVTQMGQEVILRCVPISNHLYFYWYRQILGQKVEFLVSFYNNEISEKSEIFDDQFSVERPDGSNFTLKIRSTKLEDSAMYFCASSERVGATYNSPLHFGNGTRLTVT.